This T cell receptor (beta chain) derives from a study of blood T cell repertoires in COVID-19. Study overall: Samples came from the United States, Italy and Spain, spanning acute and convalescent COVID-19. T cells, B-cell-depleted T cells, or PBMCs supplied cDNA or gDNA.

Germline V lookup: CDR1 KGHDR, CDR2 SFDVKD. This CDR3 contains 15 residues. V gave up 4 bases and J gave up 4 bases, with 15 bases separating them. Original processing notes: Amplification with reference gene primers provided the estimates of nucleated cell counts. The protocol was immunoSEQ multiplex PCR, while the TCRdb copy is restricted to in-frame clones and leaves out a portion. The V and J calls and clone size come from that table; D and trimming were worked out from the DNA. The sample records about 100,000 clones, 65% to 90% being singletons. The sample comprised peripheral blood. The V gene is TRBV24-1, the J gene TRBJ1-1; a possible D gene is TRBD1 (5 bases). This sequence was found in an elderly man with active or convalescent COVID-19. The CDR3 loop is CATSDPKRGGTEAFF. The CDR3, as DNA: TGTGCCACCAGTGACCCAAAACGGGGGGGCACTGAAGCTTTCTTT.